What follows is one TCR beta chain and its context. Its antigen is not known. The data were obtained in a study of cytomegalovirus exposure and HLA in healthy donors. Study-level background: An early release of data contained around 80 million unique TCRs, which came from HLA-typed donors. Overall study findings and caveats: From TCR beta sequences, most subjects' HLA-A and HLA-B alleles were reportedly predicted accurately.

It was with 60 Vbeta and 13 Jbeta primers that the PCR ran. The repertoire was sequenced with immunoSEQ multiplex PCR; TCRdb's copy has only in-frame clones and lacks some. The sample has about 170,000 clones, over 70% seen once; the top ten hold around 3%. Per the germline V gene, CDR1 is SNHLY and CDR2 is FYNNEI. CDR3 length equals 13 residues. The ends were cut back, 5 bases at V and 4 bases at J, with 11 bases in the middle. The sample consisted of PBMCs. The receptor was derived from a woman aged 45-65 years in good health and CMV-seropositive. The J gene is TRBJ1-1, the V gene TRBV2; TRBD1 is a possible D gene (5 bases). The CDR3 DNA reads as TGTGCCAGCAGTAATAGGGGTGGCACTGAAGCTTTCTTT. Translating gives CASSNRGGTEAFF.